This is a list of T cell receptor beta chains from one sample in a study of blood T cell repertoires in COVID-19. The protocol was immunoSEQ multiplex PCR, while the TCRdb copy is restricted to in-frame clones and leaves out a portion. The sample has about 260,000 clones, roughly 83% seen once. The sample consisted of peripheral blood. Receptors originate from a man aged 55 to 70 who had recovered from COVID-19. Both conserved end residues are part of each CDR3. D genes are given only for firm matches. Where a row states a size, it is once, few, many or the class of an expanded clone; other rows omit it.

j_call v_call clone_size d_call cdr3_aa cdr3_nt
TRBJ2-2 TRBV7-9 - - CASSLEGNTGELFF TGTGCCAGCAGCTTGGAGGGGAACACCGGGGAGCTGTTTTTT
TRBJ2-7 TRBV9 - - CASSVGAGDTYEQYF TGTGCCAGCAGCGTAGGGGCAGGGGATACCTACGAGCAGTACTTC
TRBJ1-4 TRBV28 - - CASSLSKRTNEKLFF TGTGCCAGCAGTTTATCCAAGAGAACTAATGAAAAACTGTTTTTT
TRBJ2-1 TRBV18 - - CASSPFRLYNEQFF TGTGCCAGCTCACCATTCCGACTATACAATGAGCAGTTCTTC
TRBJ2-3 TRBV20-1 once - CSASGDTQYF TGCAGTGCTAGCGGGGATACGCAGTATTTT
TRBJ1-2 TRBV30 - - CAWSRGVYGYTF TGTGCCTGGAGTCGGGGAGTCTATGGCTACACCTTC
TRBJ2-2 TRBV5-1 once TRBD2 CASSPSGLAGGTGELFF TGCGCCAGCAGCCCCAGCGGACTAGCGGGGGGGACCGGGGAGCTGTTTTTT
TRBJ2-3 TRBV19 - TRBD2 CASSKIAGGPGADTQYF TGTGCCAGTAGCAAAATAGCGGGGGGGCCTGGCGCGGATACGCAGTATTTT
TRBJ1-5 TRBV28 - - CASNAGNQPQHF TGTGCCAGTAACGCAGGCAATCAGCCCCAGCATTTT
TRBJ2-7 TRBV5-1 - TRBD1 CASNRDRPDEQYF TGCGCCAGCAACCGGGACAGGCCGGACGAGCAGTACTTC
TRBJ1-2 TRBV19 few - CASSIVQAVYGYTF TGTGCCAGTAGTATTGTACAGGCGGTCTACGGCTACACCTTC
TRBJ2-1 TRBV3-1/TRBV3-2 - - CASSQSGWSNEQFF TGTGCCAGCAGCCAATCGGGTTGGTCCAATGAGCAGTTCTTC
TRBJ2-1 TRBV10-3 - TRBD2 CAISLAGVGEQFF TGTGCCATCAGCTTAGCGGGAGTAGGAGAGCAGTTCTTC
TRBJ2-7 TRBV27 - TRBD2 CARKIAGGDEQYF TGTGCCCGAAAGATAGCGGGAGGAGACGAGCAGTACTTC
TRBJ2-2 TRBV5-1 few - CASSLDRAAGELFF TGCGCCAGCAGCTTGGACAGGGCCGCCGGGGAGCTGTTTTTT
TRBJ2-3 TRBV10-1 - TRBD2 CASSALAGVTDTQYF TGCGCCAGCAGCGCACTAGCGGGGGTTACAGATACGCAGTATTTT
TRBJ2-3 TRBV4-1 - - CASSQERLGPDTQYF TGCGCCAGCAGCCAGGAAAGACTAGGTCCCGATACGCAGTATTTT
TRBJ1-2 TRBV10-1 - - CASSEAGAGGYTF TGCGCCAGCAGTGAAGCAGGAGCGGGTGGCTACACCTTC
TRBJ2-2 TRBV11-2 - - CASSPSTGELFF TGTGCCAGCAGCCCGTCCACCGGGGAGCTGTTTTTT
TRBJ2-3 TRBV4-2 - TRBD2 CASSREGSASGTDTQYF TGTGCCAGCAGCCGGGAGGGGTCGGCTAGCGGCACAGATACGCAGTATTTT
TRBJ2-7 TRBV20-1 - - CSANTGYEQYF TGCAGTGCTAACACAGGCTACGAGCAGTACTTC
TRBJ1-6 TRBV7-3 - - CASSYQQNSPLHF TGTGCCAGCAGCTACCAACAAAATTCACCCCTCCACTTT
TRBJ2-7 TRBV6-5 few - CASRPTGTIGYEQYF TGTGCCAGCAGGCCCACCGGGACAATTGGCTACGAGCAGTACTTC
TRBJ2-7 TRBV5-6 - - CASSLWPGAYEQYF TGTGCCAGCAGCTTGTGGCCAGGGGCCTACGAGCAGTACTTC
TRBJ1-1 TRBV18 once TRBD1 CASSPGTGGLSGTEAFF TGTGCCAGCTCACCAGGGACAGGGGGCCTATCGGGGACTGAAGCTTTCTTT
TRBJ1-5 TRBV7-2 - TRBD1 CASSLVGGQGAGSNQPQHF TGTGCCAGCAGCTTAGTAGGGGGACAGGGGGCCGGAAGCAATCAGCCCCAGCATTTT
TRBJ1-5 TRBV18 - TRBD1 CASSPPGQGEQPQHF TGTGCCAGCTCACCACCAGGTCAGGGGGAACAGCCCCAGCATTTT
TRBJ2-5 TRBV18 few - CASSPPGTGRETQYF TGTGCCAGCTCACCACCGGGAACAGGGCGGGAGACCCAGTACTTC
TRBJ2-1 TRBV11-3 - - CASSLHGQNNEQFF TGTGCCAGCAGCTTACATGGACAGAACAATGAGCAGTTCTTC
TRBJ2-5 TRBV11-2 - TRBD1 CASSPTGGKRETQYF TGTGCCAGCAGCCCGACAGGGGGTAAACGTGAGACCCAGTACTTC
TRBJ1-4 TRBV7-7 few - CASSPGSTNEKLFF TGTGCTAGCAGCCCAGGGTCAACTAATGAAAAACTGTTTTTT
TRBJ1-1 TRBV5-1 few TRBD1 CASSPTQGLNTEAFF TGCGCCAGCAGCCCTACACAGGGGTTGAACACTGAAGCTTTCTTT
TRBJ2-5 TRBV3-1/TRBV3-2 - TRBD1 CASSQTTGNTGTQYF TGTGCCAGCAGCCAAACGACAGGGAACACAGGGACCCAGTACTTC
TRBJ1-3 TRBV5-4 once - CASSPSLAGNTIYF TGTGCCAGCAGCCCGAGTTTGGCTGGAAACACCATATATTTT
TRBJ1-1 TRBV7-3 - TRBD1 CASSLTGRGSTEAFF TGTGCCAGCAGCTTAACGGGCAGGGGGAGCACTGAAGCTTTCTTT
TRBJ2-1 TRBV7-2 once - CASSLGIGVRSEQFF TGTGCCAGCAGCTTAGGGATAGGCGTCAGGTCTGAGCAGTTCTTC
TRBJ2-5 TRBV14 - - CASSQDLGGLATQYF TGTGCCAGCAGCCAAGATTTAGGCGGGTTGGCGACCCAGTACTTC
TRBJ2-5 TRBV5-6 - TRBD2 CASSWGGGIPQETQYF TGTGCCAGCAGCTGGGGCGGGGGGATCCCACAAGAGACCCAGTACTTC
TRBJ1-1 TRBV19 - TRBD1 CASRRTGGGLNTEAFF TGTGCCAGTAGGAGAACTGGAGGGGGCCTGAACACTGAAGCTTTCTTT
TRBJ2-5 TRBV5-1 - - CASSFGGGGEKTQYF TGCGCCAGCAGCTTCGGAGGGGGCGGCGAGAAGACCCAGTACTTC
TRBJ2-1 TRBV19 - TRBD2 CASSRSSGAASYNEQFF TGTGCCAGTAGTCGCTCTAGCGGGGCGGCCTCCTACAATGAGCAGTTCTTC
TRBJ2-2 TRBV5-6 - - CASSSERAGELFF TGTGCCAGCAGCTCGGAGCGAGCCGGGGAGCTGTTTTTT